Detailed here is one T cell receptor beta chain. Some clones are missing from TCRdb's copy, which holds only in-frame ones; the method was immunoSEQ multiplex PCR. The sample comprises 150,000 to 200,000 clones, 80% to 95% of which are singletons, and about 1% rests with the top ten. The germline gives CDR1 DFQATT, CDR2 SNEGSKA (reference sequence). Trimming took off 3 bases at V and 6 bases at J, with 5 bases between the two ends. There are 10 residues in the CDR3. This entry belongs to a study of T cell responses to AZD1222 COVID-19 vaccine. The sample consisted of peripheral blood, taken 28 days after the second AZD1222 dose. This chain links TRBV20-1 with TRBJ1-2; D is undetermined. This receptor was identified in an adult who received the AZD1222 COVID-19 vaccine. This CDR3 reads CSARSDGYTF. Here the CDR3 DNA reads TGCAGTGCTAGGTCAGATGGCTACACCTTC.